Listed here are 15 T cell receptor beta chains from one sample, sequenced in a study of shared clonotypes between healthy human individuals. TCRdb keeps only in-frame clones here, not all; method: immunoSEQ multiplex PCR. The sample holds approximately 1.9 million clones, about 93% seen once. Terminally differentiated effector memory CD45RA+ cells were left out of the naive CD8 fraction, which was CD45RO-negative and positively selected for CCR7. The sequencing sample was made of naive CD8+ T cells from PBMCs. Receptor source: a man aged 18 to 30 in good health. Some clones in this sample may be carry-over from other donors' samples.

This chain links TRBV9 with TRBJ2-1, with 11 bases lining up with TRBD2. V lost 3 bases to trimming and J lost 9 bases; unmatched junction nucleotides: 11. The CDR3 covers 16 residues. Germline CDR1 is SGDLS and CDR2 is YYNGEE. The CDR3 DNA sequence: TGTGCCAGCAGCGCGGGGACTAGCGGTAGAACAATTGAGCAGTTCTTC. Translating it yields CASSAGTSGRTIEQFF. Supplemented by reference TRBV9 and TRBJ2-1, the full variable domain reads DSGVTQTPKHLITATGQRVTLRCSPRSGDLSVYWYQQSLDQGLQFLIQYYNGEERAKGNILERFSAQQFPDLHSELNLSSLELGDSALYFCASSAGTSGRTIEQFFGPGTRLTVL.

The chain joins TRBV19 to TRBJ1-4; weak D call: TRBD1 (5 bases). Trimming shortened V by 5 bases and J by 0 bases, and 16 bases separated the two germline ends. The CDR3 has 17 residues. Per germline, CDR1 LNHDA and CDR2 SQIVND (reference sequence). The CDR3 region has the DNA TGTGCCAGTAGTTCCCGGGGAGGGGATACAACTAATGAAAAACTGTTTTTT. It yields the protein CASSSRGGDTTNEKLFF.

Points on this clone: The sample carries other DNA sequences with the same CDR3. The chain employs TRBV7-9 and TRBJ2-5; D perhaps matches TRBD2 (5 bases). CDR1 SEHNR and CDR2 FQNEAQ come from the germline V gene (reference sequence). The CDR3 consists of 13 residues. Trimming removed 1 base from V and 3 bases from J, with 6 bases in between. The DNA of the CDR3 is TGTGCCAGCAGCTTAGTGAGGGAAGAGACCCAGTACTTC. It specifies CASSLVREETQYF.

V is TRBV27 and J is TRBJ1-2, with 9 positions matching TRBD1. Unmatched junction bases numbered 9, after V lost 8 bases and J lost 8 bases. This CDR3 comprises 13 residues. Germline CDR1 and CDR2: MNHEY and SMNVEV (reference sequence). CDR3 sequence (DNA): TGTGCCAGCGGTCAGGGACAGGGCACGGGCTACACCTTC. This encodes CASGQGQGTGYTF.

V is TRBV7-2 and J is TRBJ1-2, with D maybe TRBD1 (5 bases). V was pared by 4 bases and J by 8 bases, with 23 bases between. Germline CDR1 is SGHTA and CDR2 is FQGNSA. This CDR3 contains 16 residues. Here the CDR3 DNA reads TGTGCCAGCAGCTCCCCCCCTTGGGGCAGAAAGGGAGGCTACACCTTC. Translation: CASSSPPWGRKGGYTF. Filled out from reference TRBV7-2 and TRBJ1-2, the complete variable domain reads GAGVSQSPSNKVTEKGKDVELRCDPISGHTALYWYRQSLGQGLEFLIYFQGNSAPDKSGLPSDRFSAERTGGSVSTLTIQRTQQEDSAVYLCASSSPPWGRKGGYTFGSGTRLTVV.

This sequence joins TRBV11-2 and TRBJ2-7; D remains ambiguous. Germline assignment: CDR1 SGHAT and CDR2 FQNNGV. The ends were cut back, 1 base at V and 1 base at J, with 17 bases in the middle. The length of the CDR3 is 17 residues. CDR3 nucleotide sequence: TGTGCCAGCAGCTTAGGGTTCAGTGGCTCTCTATCCTACGAGCAGTACTTC. Its protein product is CASSLGFSGSLSYEQYF.

This clone was counted a single time. The J gene is TRBJ2-1, the V gene TRBV7-3; 10 nucleotides agree with TRBD2. The CDR3 length is 15 residues. Trimming at V came to 5 bases and at J to 8 bases, leaving 9 bases not matched to a gene. Germline CDR1 SGHTA, CDR2 FQGTGA. Written as DNA, the CDR3 is TGTGCCAGCAGCCTAGGAGTGGGGACTAGCGATGAGCAGTTCTTC. Translated: CASSLGVGTSDEQFF.

V gene TRBV11-2 combines with J gene TRBJ2-2, with no clear D. The CDR3 extends over 15 amino acids. V shed 1 base and J shed 3 bases, with 9 bases lying between them. CDR1 and CDR2 from the germline V gene are SGHAT and FQNNGV. The CDR3 reads CASSLVLPYTGELFF. The CDR3 DNA sequence: TGTGCCAGCAGCTTAGTCTTGCCTTACACCGGGGAGCTGTTTTTT. The variable domain in full, completed from reference TRBV11-2 and TRBJ2-2, reads EAGVAQSPRYKIIEKRQSVAFWCNPISGHATLYWYQQILGQGPKLLIQFQNNGVVDDSQLPKDRFSAERLKGVDSTLKIQPAKLEDSAVYLCASSLVLPYTGELFFGEGSRLTVL.

This chain joins TRBV28 and TRBJ1-2, with D perhaps matching TRBD1 (5 bases). CDR3 length equals 13 residues. Trimming removed 4 bases at V and 8 bases at J, with 14 bases between. CDR1 is MDHEN and CDR2 is SYDVKM in the germline V gene. In nucleotides, the CDR3 is TGTGCCAGCAGTTCCGGGGGAGGACGCGGCTACACCTTC. Amino acid sequence: CASSSGGGRGYTF.

This clone appeared once. This chain links TRBV28 with TRBJ2-2; the D gene is possibly TRBD1 (5 bases). Deletions cut 6 bases from V and 1 base from J, with 9 bases between. CDR1 and CDR2 from the germline V gene are MDHEN and SYDVKM. The CDR3 sequence is 14 residues long. CDR3 region: CASRYTGNTGELFF. The DNA of the CDR3 is TGTGCCAGCAGGTACACAGGGAACACCGGGGAGCTGTTTTTT. Supplemented by reference TRBV28 and TRBJ2-2, the full variable domain reads DVKVTQSSRYLVKRTGEKVFLECVQDMDHENMFWYRQDPGLGLRLIYFSYDVKMKEKGDIPEGYSVSREKKERFSLILESASTNQTSMYLCASRYTGNTGELFFGEGSRLTVL.

This clone appeared a few times. The identical CDR3 is also encoded by other nucleotide sequences in the sample. V and J are TRBV29-1 and TRBJ1-1; D call uncertain. The germline V gene has CDR1 SQVTM and CDR2 ANQGSEA. This CDR3 is 12 amino acids long. Trimming cost V 4 bases and J 4 bases, with 10 bases left between them. This CDR3 reads CSVAGGFTEAFF. CDR3 sequence (DNA): TGCAGCGTTGCGGGAGGGTTCACTGAAGCTTTCTTT.

The chain recombines TRBV25-1 with TRBJ2-7, with TRBD1 matching over 8 bases. J lost 2 bases, V lost 6 bases, and 6 bases had no gene match. This CDR3 has 14 amino acids. Germline loops: CDR1 MGHDK, CDR2 SYGVNS. CDR3 bases: TGTGCCAGCAGCTGGACAGGGTTGACCTACGAGCAGTACTTC. This translates into CASSWTGLTYEQYF.

Details on this clone: Other nucleotide sequences from this sample produce the same CDR3. The gene calls are TRBV27 and TRBJ2-5; D possibly corresponds to TRBD2 (5 bases). CDR1 is MNHEY, CDR2 SMNVEV, per germline (reference sequence). V was clipped by 8 bases and J by 5 bases, with 12 bases between them. The CDR3 consists of 12 residues. The CDR3 reads CASRRRGETQYF. The CDR3 region has the DNA TGTGCCAGCCGACGCAGAGGGGAGACCCAGTACTTC.

The chain uses TRBV28 and TRBJ2-7; the D gene could be TRBD1 or TRBD2 (5 bases each). CDR3 length: 15 amino acids. The V end was cut by 6 bases, the J end by 2 bases, with 17 bases between. The germline V gene has CDR1 MDHEN and CDR2 SYDVKM. CDR3 nucleotides: TGTGCCAGCAGATACCAATGGGACGGTACCTACGAGCAGTACTTC. As protein: CASRYQWDGTYEQYF.

Concerning this clone: Other DNA sequences in this sample translate to the same CDR3. The rearrangement links TRBV30 to TRBJ1-2; 7 bases agree with TRBD1. From germline, CDR1 is GTSNPN and CDR2 SVGIG (reference sequence). The V and J ends lost 0 bases and 4 bases, in that order; junction bases with no gene match: 5. CDR3 size: 14 residues. Written as DNA, the CDR3 is TGTGCCTGGAGTGTACGGGACAGACCCTATGGCTACACCTTC. Its protein is CAWSVRDRPYGYTF.